This section outlines one T cell receptor (beta chain) sequence together with its context. The table came from immunoSEQ multiplex PCR; TCRdb's copy has only in-frame clones and leaves some out. The profile shows 400,000 to 500,000 clones, roughly 90% of them singletons. Described treatment: 15 to 20 received Ad26.COV2.S at low or high dose, single or two shots; 5 received placebo; per-sample allocation not given. Sampling was done on day 63 after the first vaccine or placebo injection. Aged 18-55 years, donor was enrolled in Boston in the early 2020s. Ad26.COV2.S expressed prefusion-stabilized spike from the original Wuhan strain. These data originate in a study of Ad26.COV2.S vaccination and SARS-CoV-2 variants. The overall study: Donor was in the COV1001 Ad26.COV2.S trial arm. Into the muscle, Ad26.COV2.S was dosed once or twice, 56 days apart.

V was clipped by 0 bases and J by 4 bases; unmatched bases: 7. Germline lookup yields CDR1 LNHNV and CDR2 YYDKDF (reference sequence). The CDR3 runs 17 residues. The input for sequencing was peripheral blood, taken in a trial of Ad26.COV2.S vaccine versus placebo. The chain is built from TRBV15 and TRBJ1-4; TRBD1 aligns across 8 bases. The TCR originated in a person aged 18-60 years who received the Ad26.COV2.S COVID-19 vaccine or a placebo. The CDR3 DNA is TGTGCCACCAGCAGAGAAAGTTTGGACAGGGTTAATGAAAAACTGTTTTTT. Translated, it gives CATSRESLDRVNEKLFF.